This T cell receptor (beta chain) was observed in a study of PD-1 blockade in classical Hodgkin lymphoma (dated by TCRdb to between 2020 and 2021). Concerning the study at large: Nivolumab dosing was 3 mg/kg intravenously every 2 weeks, continuing until either disease progression or unacceptable toxicity. The study used CyTOF and TCR beta sequencing to define a peripheral blood immune signature of response to PD-1 blockade in classical Hodgkin lymphoma.

The intended sense of this specimen's time point label: cycle 2 day 1 (C2D1) of nivolumab. Every trial patient had relapsed following autologous stem cell transplantation, and prior brentuximab vedotin exposure was what differed among cohorts A, B and C. A total of under 70 patients with relapsed/refractory classical Hodgkin lymphoma made up the trial cohort, and each patient's best overall response was complete response, partial response or progressive disease. Single-agent nivolumab was administered to trial patients in the multi-cohort phase II CheckMate 205 trial. An independent review committee assessed best overall response by applying the 2007 International Working Group response criteria. PBMCs from the trial were collected at three points: immediately before nivolumab initiation (C1D1), and during therapy at cycle 2 day 1 and cycle 4 day 1. Peripheral blood was collected in 8 mL Vacutainer Cell Preparation Tubes, from which PBMCs were isolated by centrifugation and then cryopreserved.

Genomic DNA was isolated using the Qiagen DNeasy kit from unsorted PBMCs as well as from negatively selected CD4+ and CD8+ fractions. TCR beta CDR3 regions were subjected to amplification by immunoSEQ multiplex PCR with primers that anneal to V and J segments. A synthetic immune receptor repertoire was used to minimize amplification bias, and remaining bias was computationally removed after sequencing. In the authors' own workflow: Custom Python scripts were used to quantify repertoire diversity as the Shannon entropy index. Unsorted, CD4+ and CD8+ repertoires were analyzed separately, except for combined analyses in which CD4+ and CD8+ sequences were merged in silico. Clonal expansion was defined as a frequency increase of at least 2-fold after treatment compared with C1D1, and clones undetected at baseline were assigned a pseudocount of 0.5. Clones with 0 or 1 copy at C1D1 were classified as singleton clones, and clones with 2 or more copies were classified as non-singleton clones. Clones expanded in unsorted samples were labelled as CD4+, CD8+ or unknown by matching protein sequences in sorted samples from the same patient. Wilcoxon tests were applied to paired samples to test diversity changes from C1D1 to C4D1. TCRdb re-hosts the immuneACCESS table, in-frame sequences only. Its copies lack some clones; in the studies checked, an unresolved V gene accounts for under half of them, and the cause for the rest is not known. The V and J calls and the clone size are those of that table, but D and trimming were determined from the DNA. In this sample the table shows around 100,000 clones, around 89% of which occur a single time. 6.6% of the sample is held by the ten biggest clonotypes.

From the cysteine through the phenylalanine, the CDR3 covers 15 amino acids. Only CDR3 DNA remains: 45 bases, in frame from the first base. The germline V gene encodes CDR1 SGHTA and CDR2 FQGNSA. V loses 5 bases at its end and J loses 7 bases; junction bases beyond the gene matches: 10. In regard to this clone: The target of this receptor is not known. The input lacks base qualities; no much larger clone sits a single base away.

Broader findings and caveats from the paper: Baseline diversity similar to that of newly diagnosed patients was observed in trial patients achieving complete response, whereas significantly lower diversity was observed in partial responders and progressors. Diversity was lower in patients who began nivolumab less than 1 year after ASCT, so these patients were left out of later analyses to avoid confounding by immune reconstitution. By C4D1, a significant rise was seen in CD4+ TCR diversity but not in CD8+ TCR diversity (p=0.0027 vs p=0.16), and the rise was most apparent among complete responders (p=0.02). Newly diagnosed patients were reported to have lower baseline TCR diversity than healthy donors, and relapsed/refractory patients were reported to have lower baseline TCR diversity still. Only a single clinical trial cohort was studied, and what caused the repertoire differences, possibly disease activity or prior therapy, remained undefined.

The sample was peripheral blood mononuclear cells (PBMCs), taken before the second cycle of nivolumab. The origin of this receptor is a human donor with classical Hodgkin lymphoma. The sequence links TRBV7-2 to TRBJ2-7; 11 central bases correspond to TRBD1. CDR3 reads: CASSLLGQGAGEQYF. The DNA sequence is as follows: TGTGCCAGCAGCCTCCTTGGACAGGGGGCGGGGGAGCAGTACTTC. The reference TRBV7-2 and TRBJ2-7 proteins fill in what lies around the CDR3, so the full variable domain reads GAGVSQSPSNKVTEKGKDVELRCDPISGHTALYWYRQSLGQGLEFLIYFQGNSAPDKSGLPSDRFSAERTGGSVSTLTIQRTQQEDSAVYLCASSLLGQGAGEQYFGPGTRLTVT.